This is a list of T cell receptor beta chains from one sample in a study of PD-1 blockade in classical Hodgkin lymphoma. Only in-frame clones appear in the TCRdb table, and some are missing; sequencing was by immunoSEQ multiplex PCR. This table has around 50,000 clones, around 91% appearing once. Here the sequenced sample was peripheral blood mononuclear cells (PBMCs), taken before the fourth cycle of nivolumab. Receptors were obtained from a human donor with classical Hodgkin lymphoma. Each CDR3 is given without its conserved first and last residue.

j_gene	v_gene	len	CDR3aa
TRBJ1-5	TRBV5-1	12	ASSIDGSNQPQH
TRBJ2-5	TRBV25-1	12	ASSAVGARETQY
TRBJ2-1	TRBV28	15	ASGDPNLAGVEDEQF
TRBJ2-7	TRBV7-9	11	ASSRDRVHEQY
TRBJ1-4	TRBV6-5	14	ASSYEDSPTNEKLF
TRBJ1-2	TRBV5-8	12	ASSQGGGTYGYT
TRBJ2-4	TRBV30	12	AWSVSLAKNIQY
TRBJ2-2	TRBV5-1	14	ASSPSTGRAGAELF
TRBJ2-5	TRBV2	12	ASSGTSGSETQY
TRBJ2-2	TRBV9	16	ASSGSQGGSLNTGELF
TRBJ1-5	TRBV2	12	ASNLLLSNQPQH
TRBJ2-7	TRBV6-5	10	ASSWGPYEQY
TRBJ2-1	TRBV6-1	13	ASSQSGSSYNEQF
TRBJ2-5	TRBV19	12	ASSPTSGRSAQY
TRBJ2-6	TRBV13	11	ASGRSGANVLT
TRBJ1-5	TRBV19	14	ASRNDHGVGNQPQH
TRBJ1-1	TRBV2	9	ASRETGEAF
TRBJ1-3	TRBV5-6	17	ASSPRPTGFAPSGNTIY
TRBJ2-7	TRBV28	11	ASISWGEEPQY
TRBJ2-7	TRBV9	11	ASSVGPHGEQY
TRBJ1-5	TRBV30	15	AWSDQLTGGSNQPQH
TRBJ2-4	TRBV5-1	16	ASSRGTSGTSHQNIQY
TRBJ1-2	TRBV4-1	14	ASSQGGQGLNYGYT
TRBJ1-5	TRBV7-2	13	ASSLTGPSNQPQH
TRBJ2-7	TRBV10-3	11	AIRADTIYEQY
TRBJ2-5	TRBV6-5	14	ASSYSSQRGRETQY
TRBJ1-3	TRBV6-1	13	ASTRRGTVGNTIY
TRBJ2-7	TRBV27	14	ASSPLPTRSVYEQY
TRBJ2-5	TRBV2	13	ASGLLAGVGETQY
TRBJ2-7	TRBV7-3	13	ASSPGAGPPYEQY
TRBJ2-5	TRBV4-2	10	ASSQDKETQY
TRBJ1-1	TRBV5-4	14	ASSLGESPSRAEAF
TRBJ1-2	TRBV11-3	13	ASSTSTGSNYGYT
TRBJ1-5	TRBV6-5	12	ASSDRAVNQPQH
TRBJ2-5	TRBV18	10	ASSPAGETQY
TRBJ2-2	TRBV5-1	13	ASSFQGANTGELF
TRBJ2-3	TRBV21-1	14	ASSKLSEARPDTQY
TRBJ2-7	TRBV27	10	ASSLLEYEQY
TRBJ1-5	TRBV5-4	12	ASSTGPSNQPQH
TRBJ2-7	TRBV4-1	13	ASSQEGWSSYEQY
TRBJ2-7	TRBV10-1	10	ASSDPEGEQY
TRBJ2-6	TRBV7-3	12	ASSSSPGANVLT
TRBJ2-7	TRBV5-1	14	ASSDAVGGFSYEQY
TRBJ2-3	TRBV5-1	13	ASSPYGEGGDTQY
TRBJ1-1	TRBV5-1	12	ASSRRSYDTEAF
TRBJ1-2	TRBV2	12	ASSGDSPYYGYT
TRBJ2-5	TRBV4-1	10	ASSQELGTQY
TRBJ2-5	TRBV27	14	ASSPRETSGRETQY
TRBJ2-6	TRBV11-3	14	ASSLAVAPGANVLT